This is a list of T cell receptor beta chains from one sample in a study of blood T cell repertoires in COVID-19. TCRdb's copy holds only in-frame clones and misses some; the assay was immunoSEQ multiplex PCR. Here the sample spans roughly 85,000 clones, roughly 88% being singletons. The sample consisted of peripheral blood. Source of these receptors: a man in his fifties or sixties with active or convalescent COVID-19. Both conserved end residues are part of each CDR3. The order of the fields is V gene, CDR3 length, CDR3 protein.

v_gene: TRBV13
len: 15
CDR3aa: CASIQAHKREHPLYF

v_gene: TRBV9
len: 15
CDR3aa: CPRSVAGAGGETQYF

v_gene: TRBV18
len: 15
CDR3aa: CASSPGGISYNEQFF

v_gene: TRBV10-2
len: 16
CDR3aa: CASSESGGPGYNEQFF

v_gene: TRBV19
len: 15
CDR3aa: CASSNLLQGGGTQYF

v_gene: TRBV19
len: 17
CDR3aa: CASSIPTGDLYNSPLHF

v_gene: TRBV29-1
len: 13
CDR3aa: CSVENRENSGYTF

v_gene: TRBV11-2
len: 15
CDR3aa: CASRPTGQGTGELFF

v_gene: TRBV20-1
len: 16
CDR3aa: CSASFFLGASYNEQFF

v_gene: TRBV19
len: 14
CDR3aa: CASSMDRATDTQYF

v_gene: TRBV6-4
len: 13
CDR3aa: CASSKELGQPQHF

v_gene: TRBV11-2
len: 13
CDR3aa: CASSLGYVYEQYF

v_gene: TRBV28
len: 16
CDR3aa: CASSLVSSESQETQYF

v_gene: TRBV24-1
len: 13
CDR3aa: CATSDWSQGRAFF

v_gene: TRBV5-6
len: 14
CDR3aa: CASSPQGTKNIQYF

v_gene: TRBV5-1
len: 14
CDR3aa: CASSLVRVGTEAFF

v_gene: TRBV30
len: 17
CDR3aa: CAWRVTGAVSGANVLTF

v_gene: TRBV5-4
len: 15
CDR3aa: CASSLKQGDNSPLHF